This T cell receptor beta chain was captured in a study of post-analysis software for immune sequencing data. Turning to the study itself: The disease courses spanned relapsing-remitting, secondary progressive and progressive-relapsing forms of multiple sclerosis. Study outcomes and limitations: Elevated frequency relative to controls characterized roughly 5 TRBV segments in patients, TRBV5-6, TRBV5-1 and TRBV20-1 among them. Strong co-clustering by F measure was seen for same-batch samples.

Turning to this clonotype: Its antigen is undetermined.

Each TCR beta cDNA library carried unique molecular identifiers. TCRdb reanalysed the PCR reads using MiXCR and keeps one entry per CDR3 protein. The profile covers 750,000 to 950,000 distinct CDR3 sequences, with about 53% appearing a single time and over 4% taken by the ten largest. The V segment lost 4 bases and the J segment 2 bases; nucleotides outside the gene matches: 9. CDR3 size: 17 residues. Germline-derived CDR1 and CDR2 are SGDLS and YYNGEE. Sequenced: blood. The rearrangement links TRBV9 to TRBJ2-6, with 7 bases fitting TRBD1. This TCR derives from a girl between 5 and 17 years old with multiple sclerosis. The CDR3, as DNA: TGTGCCAGCAGCCCCCACAGGGGTCGTACTGGGGCCAACGTCCTGACTTTC. As protein: CASSPHRGRTGANVLTF.